This T cell receptor beta chain was documented in a study of shared clonotypes between healthy human individuals. Of note for this clone: Antigen unknown.

Study conclusions and caveats: Clonotype sharing among donors was expected to depend on sequencing depth.

The data were produced by immunoSEQ multiplex PCR, yet TCRdb's version contains in-frame clones alone and is incomplete. Of 470,000 or so clones detected, 70% to 85% appear once; the ten largest clones hold 12%. The receptor was derived from a woman between 40 and 55 years old in good health. Some clones in this sample may be carry-over from other donors' samples. Sequenced sample: PBMCs.

CDR3 sequence (DNA): TGTGCCAGTACGGCGGGAAACCCGGGGTCACCCCTCCACTTT. Translated, it gives CASTAGNPGSPLHF. The J gene is TRBJ1-6, the V gene TRBV30, with no clear D. The germline gives CDR1 GTSNPN, CDR2 SVGIG (reference sequence). CDR3 size: 14 residues. Trimming shortened V by 8 bases and J by 10 bases, and 21 bases separated the two germline ends.